This section outlines one T cell receptor (beta chain) sequence together with its context. This record comes from a study of blood T cell repertoires in COVID-19. Turning to the study itself: Material from acute and convalescent COVID-19 was sourced from the United States, Italy and Spain. PBMCs, B-cell-depleted T cells, or T cells were the source of the cDNA or gDNA that made up the material.

In the original processing: Cell counts per sample came from amplifying reference gene primers. Assay: immunoSEQ multiplex PCR; the TCRdb copy retains only in-frame clones and omits some. V and J calls and clone size are those listed in that table; D and trimming were worked out from the DNA. The sample shows tens of thousands of clones, more than 90% of them seen only once. Germline-derived CDR1 and CDR2 are SNHLY and FYNNEI. The CDR3 is 14 amino acids. The V segment lost 6 bases and the J segment 5 bases; nucleotides outside the gene matches: 4. The gene calls are TRBV2 and TRBJ2-3; 11 nucleotides line up with TRBD2. The sequence was collected from a human donor with active COVID-19. The donor label of this sample is uncertain. The sequencing sample was made of peripheral blood. CDR3 coding DNA: TGTGCCAGCAGCGATAGCGGGAGGGAAGATACGCAGTATTTT. Protein sequence: CASSDSGREDTQYF.